The T cell receptor beta chain under discussion was sequenced for a study of cytomegalovirus exposure and HLA in healthy donors. Regarding the study as a whole: TCR beta sequences numbering fewer than 20,000 were associated with HLA alleles at 0.05 false discovery rate in a later analysis.

In germline, CDR1 is LNHDA, CDR2 SQIVND (reference sequence). This CDR3 has 16 amino acids. V was clipped by 4 bases and J by 0 bases; unmatched bases: 7. The donors comprised healthy bone marrow donors. PCR primers comprised 60 Vbeta and 13 Jbeta primers. Profiled with immunoSEQ multiplex PCR; TCRdb holds only in-frame clones, not every one. The sample shows some 180,000 clones, around 87% of them seen only once. Comment on this clone: The target antigen is unknown.

V usage is TRBV19 and J usage is TRBJ1-2; TRBD1 matches 8 bases. The sample comprised PBMCs. The receptor was isolated from a boy younger than 10 in good health and CMV-seronegative. The CDR3 protein is CASSTTGGYPNYGYTF. CDR3 DNA sequence: TGTGCCAGTAGTACAACAGGGGGGTATCCTAACTATGGCTACACCTTC.